The 10 T cell receptor beta chains below all came from one sample that was sequenced in a study of CD8 T cells in Susac syndrome. An amount of RNA that ranged from roughly 0.5 to 1 ug was reverse transcribed with random hexamers. TCRdb re-called the immunoSEQ multiplex PCR reads with MiXCR, one entry per CDR3 protein. The sample shows 170,000 or so distinct CDR3 sequences, about 95% of them seen only once. The material sequenced was CD4+ T cells from PBMCs. The receptors here all came from a human donor with Susac syndrome.

The gene calls are TRBV20-1 and TRBJ2-7; 13 bases fit TRBD2. Germline V lookup: CDR1 DFQATT, CDR2 SNEGSKA (reference sequence). The CDR3 runs to 18 residues. With V trimmed by 0 bases and J by 2 bases, 10 bases remained unmatched. CDR3 residues: CSARDFRTSGRSTYEQYF. The CDR3 nucleotides are TGCAGTGCTAGAGATTTTCGGACTAGCGGGAGATCCACCTACGAGCAGTACTTC.

The chain uses TRBV12-3 or TRBV12-4 and TRBJ2-3; 8 bases line up with TRBD1. CDR3 length equals 16 residues. J lost 6 bases, V lost 6 bases, and 14 bases had no gene match. The CDR3 bases are TGTGCCAGCAGGCCAGGACTCGGACAGGGTACGGATACGCAGTATTTT. Its translation: CASRPGLGQGTDTQYF.

V and J are TRBV5-1 and TRBJ1-2; 8 bases are a match to TRBD1. V lost 4 bases and J lost 4; bases outside the gene matches: 9. Per the germline V gene, CDR1 is SGHRS and CDR2 is YFSETQ. The CDR3 covers 15 residues. The CDR3 region has the DNA TGCGCCAGCAGCCTGGAGGCAGGGGGCATCTATGGCTACACCTTC. Its protein is CASSLEAGGIYGYTF.

The chain carries TRBV4-1 and TRBJ1-2; a possible D gene is TRBD1 (5 bases). CDR1 is MGHRA, CDR2 YSYEKL, per germline. V lost 6 bases, J lost 9 bases, and 14 bases lay in between. The length of the CDR3 is 12 residues. The CDR3, as DNA: TGCGCCAGCAGGAAGATGGGGGGAAGCTACACCTTC. Protein: CASRKMGGSYTF.

This chain joins TRBV10-3 and TRBJ2-5; D perhaps matches TRBD1 (6 bases). V was clipped by 0 bases and J by 0 bases, with 17 bases between them. The CDR3 covers 18 residues. Germline V gene lookup returns CDR1 ENHRY and CDR2 SYGVKD. The DNA for the CDR3 is TGTGCCATCAGTGAGTCTCCCGCCTCGACAGGAGACCAAGAGACCCAGTACTTC. As protein: CAISESPASTGDQETQYF.

V gene TRBV5-1 combines with J gene TRBJ1-5; no firm D call. Trimming left V 0 bases short and J 5 bases short, with 9 bases between. Germline CDR1 SGHRS, CDR2 YFSETQ. CDR3 length equals 14 residues. CDR3 DNA sequence: TGCGCCAGCAGCTTGGGTCATGGGGATCAGCCCCAGCATTTT. Translated, it gives CASSLGHGDQPQHF. The full variable domain, completed using reference TRBV5-1 and TRBJ1-5, is KAGVTQTPRYLIKTRGQQVTLSCSPISGHRSVSWYQQTPGQGLQFLFEYFSETQRNKGNFPGRFSGRQFSNSRSEMNVSTLELGDSALYLCASSLGHGDQPQHFGDGTRLSIL.

Written as DNA, the CDR3 is TGCAGTGCCAGGGGGTTCAGGGGCAATCAGCCCCAGCATTTT. This encodes CSARGFRGNQPQHF. This chain connects TRBV20-1 to TRBJ1-5; 7 nucleotides agree with TRBD1. Looked up from germline, CDR1 is DFQATT and CDR2 is SNEGSKA (reference sequence). With V trimmed by 6 bases and J by 2 bases, 7 bases remained unmatched. The CDR3 is made up of 14 amino acids.

J is TRBJ2-7 and V is TRBV3-1, with 10 bases fitting TRBD2. The CDR3 is 14 amino acids. From germline, CDR1 is LGHDT and CDR2 YNNKEL (reference sequence). Germline trimming cut 4 bases from V and 5 bases from J; bases unmatched to any gene: 5. CDR3 amino acids: CASSLTSGNDEQYF. DNA for the CDR3: TGTGCCAGCAGCCTCACTAGCGGGAACGACGAGCAGTACTTC.

V gene TRBV9 combines with J gene TRBJ1-3; TRBD1 matches at 7 bases. Germline V CDR1 and CDR2: SGDLS, YYNGEE. J gave up 1 base and V 4 bases, and 5 bases lay outside the gene matches. The CDR3 sequence is 15 residues long. The CDR3 loop is CASSFLTGSGNTIYF. Here the CDR3 DNA reads TGTGCCAGCAGCTTCTTGACAGGGTCTGGAAACACCATATATTTT.

A remark on this clonotype: The junction and the germline gene differ at one end; a read error may be behind it. The chain carries TRBV19 and TRBJ2-2; D is perhaps TRBD1 (6 bases). This CDR3 has 15 residues. Germline-derived CDR1 and CDR2 are LNHDA and SQIVND (reference sequence). CDR3 in amino acids: CASGMGARGTGELFF. CDR3 coding DNA: TGTGCCAGTGGTATGGGGGCACGGGGCACCGGGGAGCTGTTTTTT.